The T cell receptor beta chain under discussion was sequenced for a study of blood T cell repertoires in COVID-19 (dated by TCRdb to about 2020). With regard to the full study: Samples covering the acute and convalescent phases of COVID-19 were provided by collaborators in the United States, Italy and Spain. The prospective study material was composed of cDNA or gDNA derived from T cells, B-cell-depleted T cells, or PBMCs. Deeply sampled blood TCRbeta repertoires from subjects exposed to, actively infected with, or recovered from COVID-19 were included in the dataset. The repertoires were released in a freely available public database intended as a resource for research on the immune response to SARS-CoV-2. Samples came from the ongoing ImmuneRACE study (first 160 participants) plus 1,254 subjects from 6 global collaborators. Sample metadata almost always included a de-identified subject ID, COVID-19 status, age in years and sex. Where available, HLA class I and class II types were taken from metadata supplied by the sample provider and were not determined by assay-based typing.

Details on this clone: The target of this receptor is not known. Qualities for individual bases were not recorded, and no much larger clone is one base off.

Results the study describes overall, beyond this receptor: Clinical and demographic metadata were provided uncurated, with the amount varying by source and participant.

Taken from the germline V gene, the CDR1 and CDR2 loops are SGHTS and YDEGEE. Between the V and J ends, shortened by 6 bases and 4 bases respectively, the junction contains 14 bases. From cysteine to phenylalanine, the CDR3 is 15 amino acids long. Of all the DNA, just the CDR3 is kept, 45 bases in frame from base 1. A second Seattle source provided samples from volunteer blood donors who had recovered from COVID-19. Collaborating institutions collected whole blood in K2EDTA tubes following their own protocols. Collaborator samples were shipped for TCRbeta analysis as frozen whole blood, isolated PBMCs, or DNA extracted from either sample type. The immunoSEQ Assay, a bias-controlled multiplex PCR, was used to amplify TCRbeta CDR3 regions from genomic DNA. On the authors' methods: Within the assay, amplification of reference gene primers was used to estimate how many nucleated cells each sample contained. To quantify the absolute abundance of each unique TCRbeta CDR3 rearrangement, sequence reads were collapsed and filtered. For each sample, productive Simpson clonality was calculated as the square root of Simpson's diversity index across productive rearrangements. As stored in TCRdb, this immuneACCESS dataset retains in-frame rearrangements with V and J assigned. A fraction of the clones does not appear; measured against another copy, unresolved V genes explain less than half of the discrepancy, and the remainder lacks a known reason. The V and J calls and clone size are taken from that table; D and trimming were inferred from the DNA. The sample table records 250,000 or so clones; roughly 89% of these occur just once. The leading ten clones occupy 4% to 5% of the sample.

What was sequenced was peripheral blood. The rearranged segments are TRBV5-8 and TRBJ2-6, with the identity of the D gene unclear. The receptor was derived from a woman in her forties who had recovered from COVID-19. CDR3 loop: CASTLPRSGANVLTF. The DNA reads TGTGCCAGCACCCTCCCCCGGTCCGGGGCCAACGTCCTGACTTTC.